The 29 T cell receptor delta chains below come from one sample, sequenced in a study of gamma-delta chains in newborns, infants, children. TCRdb called clones anew from the reads with CATT. The sample includes about 5,000 delta-chain clones, 3% to 4% of them seen just once. Sequenced: blood. The receptors were gathered from a child who was a newborn, infant or young child, either healthy, febrile or measles-vaccinated (not recorded which).

This clone is categorized as medium-sized. V gene TRDV2 combines with J gene TRDJ3, with 9 bases identical to TRDD3. This CDR3 spans 20 amino acids. The germline CDR1 and CDR2 sequences are GEAIGNYY and EKD. The J segment lost 0 bases and the V segment lost 3 bases, leaving 11 bases of the junction unmatched. The CDR3 loop is CACDQVLGIRSSWDTRQMFF. The DNA for the CDR3 is TGTGCCTGTGACCAAGTACTGGGGATACGAAGCTCCTGGGACACCCGACAGATGTTTTTC.

On this clone: The sample carries other DNA sequences with the same CDR3. The chain is built from TRDV2 and TRDJ3, with 8 bases fitting TRDD3. CDR1 is GEAIGNYY, CDR2 EKD, per germline. The CDR3 is 19 residues long. J gave up 0 bases and V 0 bases, and 6 bases lay outside the gene matches. The DNA for the CDR3 is TGTGCCTGTGACACCTGGGGGATCTCGAGCTCCTGGGACACCCGACAGATGTTTTTC. Its translation: CACDTWGISSSWDTRQMFF.

This chain joins TRDV1 and TRDJ1, with 13 bases lining up with TRDD3. Looked up from germline, CDR1 is TSWWSYY and CDR2 is QGS. CDR3 length: 23 amino acids. V lost 0 bases to trimming and J lost 2 bases; unmatched junction nucleotides: 21. In nucleotides, the CDR3 is TGTGCTCTTGGGGAACTTTTCCGAAACTGGGGGATACGATCGTGTTTGGGGACCGATAAACTCATCTTT. This encodes CALGELFRNWGIRSCLGTDKLIF.

This rearrangement joins TRDV2 to TRDJ3; 13 bases are a match to TRDD3. The germline V gene encodes CDR1 GEAIGNYY and CDR2 EKD. This CDR3 has 20 residues. With 3 bases clipped from V and 0 bases from J, the junction kept 7 bases outside the gene matches. The CDR3 loop reads CACDSYWGIRSSWDTRQMFF. CDR3 in DNA: TGTGCCTGTGACTCGTACTGGGGGATACGCAGCTCCTGGGACACCCGACAGATGTTTTTC.

For this clone: A much bigger clone sits one base away, suggesting this may be a read error. CDR3: CACDVLGGSTAQLFF. The CDR3 DNA sequence: TGTGCCTGTGACGTACTGGGGGGGTCGACAGCACAACTCTTCTTT. V gene TRDV2 combines with J gene TRDJ2, with TRDD3 identical over 8 bases. TCRdb is silent on the J gene; assignment here came from matching the DNA to germline. The CDR3 runs to 15 residues. The germline gives CDR1 GEAIGNYY, CDR2 EKD. The V and J ends lost 3 bases and 4 bases, in that order; junction bases with no gene match: 6.

The table lists this clone with a few counts. For this DNA, TCRdb reports the protein of a much larger clone, which diverges at residue 12, most likely from a read error; the protein presented here is translated directly from the DNA. The V and J genes are TRDV2 and TRDJ2, with 8 bases that match TRDD3. The CDR3 consists of 14 residues. In germline, CDR1 is GEAIGNYY, CDR2 EKD. The CDR3 spells CACDTWGMTAQRFF. CDR3 sequence (DNA): TGTGCCTGTGACACCTGGGGGATGACAGCACAACGCTTCTTT.

Turning to this clone: Being one base from a much bigger clone, this may be a read error. The chain joins TRDV2 to TRDJ3; weak D call: TRDD3 (6 bases). The CDR3 has 16 amino acids. Deletions cut 3 bases from V and 0 bases from J, with 8 bases between. CDR1 GEAIGNYY and CDR2 EKD come from the germline V gene. The CDR3 DNA reads as TGTGCCTGTGACGAGATACGCTCCTGGGACACCCGACAGATGTTTTTC. Encoded protein: CACDEIRSWDTRQMFF.

In its sample, this clone was seen a few times. The rearrangement joins TRAV29/DV5 to TRDJ1; TRDD3 aligns across 9 bases. The V and J ends lost 0 bases and 0 bases, in that order; junction bases with no gene match: 15. Per germline, CDR1 NSMFDY and CDR2 ISSIKDK. The CDR3 is made up of 19 amino acids. The CDR3 region has the DNA TGTGCAGCAAGCGTAAGCCTATACTGGGGATACGAGTACACCGATAAACTCATCTTT. Residues: CAASVSLYWGYEYTDKLIF. The complete variable domain, with remaining parts taken from reference TRAV29/DV5 and TRDJ1, reads DQQVKQNSPSLSVQEGRISILNCDYTNSMFDYFLWYKKYPAEGPTFLISISSIKDKNEDGRFTVFLNKSAKHLSLHIVPSQPGDSAVYFCAASVSLYWGYEYTDKLIFGKGTRVTVEP.

The chain is built from TRDV2 and TRDJ3; 10 bases are a match to TRDD3. The trim removed 1 base at V and 2 bases at J, leaving 10 bases unmatched. Germline V gene lookup returns CDR1 GEAIGNYY and CDR2 EKD. This CDR3 contains 20 residues. This CDR3 is CACDTAWGISRAWDTRQMFF. DNA of the CDR3: TGTGCCTGTGACACGGCCTGGGGGATAAGTCGTGCCTGGGACACCCGACAGATGTTTTTC.

The chain links TRDV2 to TRDJ3, with 8 bases matching TRDD3. The J gene, absent from TCRdb, was called here by matching the DNA to germline. Germline values: CDR1 GEAIGNYY, CDR2 EKD. The V segment lost 0 bases and the J segment 0 bases; nucleotides outside the gene matches: 6. The CDR3 contains 19 residues. CDR3 in amino acids: CACDTVGIRSSWDTRQMFF. The CDR3 DNA sequence: TGTGCCTGTGACACCGTCGGGATACGGAGCTCCTGGGACACCCGACAGATGTTTTTC.

The chain joins TRDV1 to TRDJ1, with 10 nucleotides matching TRDD3. Germline loops: CDR1 TSWWSYY, CDR2 QGS. This CDR3 comprises 20 residues. The V gene end was trimmed by 1 base and the J gene end by 4 bases; junction bases not matched to a gene: 18. The CDR3 nucleotides read TGTGCTCTTGGGGAACGAGAAGGCCACGTGCTGGGGGATAAGGACGATAAACTCATCTTT. This codes for CALGEREGHVLGDKDDKLIF.

By sample fraction, this clone is large. Within the sample, other DNA sequences also encode this same CDR3. The chain recombines TRDV2 with TRDJ3; 13 positions agree with TRDD3. The CDR3 extends over 20 amino acids. Germline assignment: CDR1 GEAIGNYY and CDR2 EKD. Losses at the gene ends were 0 bases for V and 0 bases for J; bases not matched to a gene: 4. The CDR3 sequence is CACDTVLGDTRSWDTRQMFF. The CDR3 DNA reads as TGTGCCTGTGACACCGTACTGGGGGATACGCGCTCCTGGGACACCCGACAGATGTTTTTC.

In its sample, this clone ranks as medium-sized (0.01 to 0.1%). Additional DNA sequences in this sample encode the identical CDR3. The chain carries TRDV2 and TRDJ3, with 13 bases matching TRDD3. CDR1 and CDR2 from the germline V gene are GEAIGNYY and EKD. CDR3 length: 21 residues. The junction had 7 bases not matched to a gene; V was cut back by 0 bases and J by 0 bases. For the CDR3, the DNA is TGTGCCTGTGACACCGTACTGGGGGATACGCGAAGCTCCTGGGACACCCGACAGATGTTTTTC. Its protein product is CACDTVLGDTRSSWDTRQMFF.

A remark on this clone: One base separates it from a far larger clone, so it is likely a read error. This chain links TRDV2 with TRDJ1, with 7 bases identical to TRDD3. The CDR3 is 13 residues long. The germline gives CDR1 GEAIGNYY, CDR2 EKD. The CDR3 nucleotides are TGTGCCTGTGACACCTGGGGGACCGATAAAATCATCTTT. Translated: CACDTWGTDKIIF.

This clone has just a few counts. The chain employs TRDV3 and TRDJ1; TRDD3 matches at 11 bases. The CDR3 consists of 18 residues. Germline CDR1 is TVYSNPD and CDR2 is GDNSRS (reference sequence). Trimming at V came to 3 bases and at J to 0 bases, leaving 15 bases not matched to a gene. This CDR3 is CAFPPSYWGIRYTDKLIF. Here the CDR3 DNA reads TGTGCCTTCCCCCCTTCCTACTGGGGGATAAGGTACACCGATAAACTCATCTTT.

The chain employs TRDV2 and TRDJ1; TRDD3 matches 10 bases. The CDR3 length is 17 residues. Germline-derived CDR1 and CDR2 are GEAIGNYY and EKD. V shed 0 bases, J shed 0 bases, and the junction held 6 bases outside the gene matches. This CDR3 reads CACDTRLGDRYTDKLIF. The DNA of the CDR3 is TGTGCCTGTGACACCAGACTGGGGGATCGGTACACCGATAAACTCATCTTT.

This clone was counted only a few times. This chain connects TRDV1 to TRDJ2; D might be TRDD3 (5 bases). Germline CDR1 and CDR2: TSWWSYY and QGS. The CDR3 length is 14 residues. V was shortened by 0 bases and J by 3 bases, with 5 bases between the two germline ends. The CDR3 coding sequence is TGTGCTCTTGGGGAACTGGGGGTGACAGCACAACTCTTCTTT. Residues: CALGELGVTAQLFF.

CDR3 in DNA: TGTGCTCTTGGGTACCCTCCGCGTACTGGGGGGTTAGCTTTGACAGCACAACTCTTCTTT. As protein: CALGYPPRTGGLALTAQLFF. The V and J genes are TRDV1 and TRDJ2; 8 bases are shared with TRDD3. This CDR3 comprises 20 residues. V dropped 5 bases and J dropped 0; count of bases not matched to a gene: 17. CDR1 TSWWSYY and CDR2 QGS come from the germline V gene.

In this sample, this clone turned up a few times. Just one base apart from a much larger clone, this may be a read error. Other DNA sequences within the sample encode an identical CDR3. The rearrangement joins TRDV2 to TRDJ3; 9 bases are shared with TRDD3. There are 18 residues in the CDR3. Germline CDR1 and CDR2: GEAIGNYY and EKD. Trimming at V came to 3 bases and at J to 0 bases, leaving 5 bases not matched to a gene. In nucleotides, the CDR3 is TGTGCCTGTGACGTACTGGGGGAAAGCTCCTGGGACACCCGACAGATGTTTTTC. This gives the protein CACDVLGESSWDTRQMFF.

The table lists this clone with a few counts. The chain has TRDV2 and TRDJ3; TRDD3 aligns across 9 bases. This CDR3 is built from 18 residues. CDR1 is GEAIGNYY, CDR2 EKD, per germline. Trimming took 2 bases from V and 0 from J; bases not matched to a gene: 4. The CDR3: CACDKLGESSWDTRQMFF. In DNA form, the CDR3 reads TGTGCCTGTGACAAACTGGGGGAGAGCTCCTGGGACACCCGACAGATGTTTTTC.

This clone is large (0.1 to 1%) by share. In the same sample, other DNA sequences code for this CDR3. The J gene is TRDJ2, the V gene TRDV2; TRDD3 matches at 13 bases. Germline V gene data show CDR1 as GEAIGNYY and CDR2 as EKD. This CDR3 is built from 18 residues. The trim removed 3 bases at V and 0 bases at J, leaving 6 bases unmatched. CDR3 sequence: CACDPLLGDTSLTAQLFF. DNA for the CDR3: TGTGCCTGTGACCCCCTACTGGGGGATACGTCTTTGACAGCACAACTCTTCTTT.

The V and J genes are TRDV1 and TRDJ1; 9 bases are shared with TRDD3. No J gene was available from TCRdb, and it was assigned here by a germline match of the DNA. CDR1 is TSWWSYY, CDR2 QGS, per germline. Germline trimming cut 0 bases from V and 0 bases from J; bases unmatched to any gene: 17. This CDR3 is built from 21 residues. The CDR3 DNA follows: TGTGCTCTTGGGGAACTACGCTTGCGGAGGGGATACGGAGGTTACACCGATAAACTCATCTTT. This sequence encodes CALGELRLRRGYGGYTDKLIF.

The J gene is TRDJ1, the V gene TRDV1, with D tentatively TRDD3 (5 bases). CDR3 length equals 17 residues. Germline CDR1 reads TSWWSYY; CDR2 reads QGS. V gave up 0 bases and J gave up 1 base, with 15 bases separating them. The CDR3 DNA reads TGTGCTCTTGGGGAACTGGGACCCTCGGGGGGCACCGATAAACTCATCTTT. Translating gives CALGELGPSGGTDKLIF.

The CDR3 loop is CACDVPGDSWDTRQMFF. As DNA, the CDR3 is TGTGCCTGTGACGTACCGGGGGACTCCTGGGACACCCGACAGATGTTTTTC. The chain links TRDV2 to TRDJ3, with D possibly being TRDD3 (6 bases). The ends were cut back, 3 bases at V and 0 bases at J, with 11 bases in the middle. Germline-derived CDR1 and CDR2 are GEAIGNYY and EKD. The CDR3 totals 17 residues.

Remarks on this clone: Germline and junction disagree at one end, which may indicate a read error. V and J are TRDV2 and TRDJ3, with 8 bases that match TRDD3. This CDR3 has 23 amino acids. In germline, CDR1 is GEAIGNYY, CDR2 EKD. The chain's CDR3 is CACGTWSGTGGTASSWDTRQMFF. The CDR3 DNA is TGTGCCTGTGGCACCTGGAGCGGTACTGGGGGTACTGCTAGCTCCTGGGACACCCGACAGATGTTTTTC.

This clone rates as medium-sized. Other DNA sequences in the same sample also yield this CDR3. The chain recombines TRDV2 with TRDJ3, with 8 bases matching TRDD3. The CDR3 has 19 amino acids. V gave up 0 bases and J gave up 0 bases; unmatched junction bases: 6. Germline V CDR1 and CDR2: GEAIGNYY, EKD. CDR3 coding DNA: TGTGCCTGTGACACCGTACTGGGGGCCAGCTCCTGGGACACCCGACAGATGTTTTTC. It specifies CACDTVLGASSWDTRQMFF.

This clone was detected only a few times. One end of the junction varies from germline; a read error may be responsible. V and J are TRDV2 and TRDJ3; 11 bases align to TRDD3. Germline V gene lookup returns CDR1 GEAIGNYY and CDR2 EKD. This CDR3 comprises 19 residues. This CDR3 reads CASDTWGIQSSWDTRQMFF. For the CDR3, the DNA is TGTGCCAGTGACACCTGGGGGATACAAAGCTCCTGGGACACCCGACAGATGTTTTTC.

This clone was counted only a few times. The rearrangement links TRDV2 to TRDJ2; D possibly corresponds to TRDD3 (6 bases). CDR1 and CDR2 (germline): GEAIGNYY, EKD. V lost 0 bases, J lost 1 base, and 14 bases lay in between. The CDR3 is 17 amino acids. CDR3 sequence reads: CACDTVGGPYLTAQLFF. The CDR3 nucleotides read TGTGCCTGTGACACCGTTGGGGGTCCCTATTTGACAGCACAACTCTTCTTT.

The gene calls are TRDV2 and TRDJ3; the match to TRDD3 covers 7 bases. This CDR3 is built from 17 residues. The V and J ends lost 2 bases and 0 bases, in that order; junction bases with no gene match: 3. The germline V gene encodes CDR1 GEAIGNYY and CDR2 EKD. In DNA form, the CDR3 reads TGTGCCTGTGACAACTGGGGAGACTCCTGGGACACCCGACAGATGTTTTTC. Translating gives CACDNWGDSWDTRQMFF.